Shown below are 30 T cell receptor beta chains from a single sample sequenced in a study of OX40 agonist ivuxolimab in advanced cancers. The data were produced by immunoSEQ multiplex PCR, yet TCRdb's version contains in-frame clones alone and is incomplete. The sample yields fewer than 85,000 clones, 86% seen once. This specimen consisted of CD4+ or CD8+ T cells sorted from blood, obtained in a trial of the OX40 agonist ivuxolimab. The source of these receptors is an adult with an advanced solid tumor such as melanoma, head and neck, liver or kidney cancer.

This chain connects TRBV12-2 to TRBJ2-5; TRBD1 is taken as the D call from the table, unchecked against the DNA. TRBV12-2 constitutes a pseudogene. The CDR3 totals 21 residues. The CDR3 DNA is TGTGCAAGTCGCTTAGCCCCCCGGGTCAAGTGGAAGGGGCTAAAGGGAGAGACCCAGTACTTC. Its protein product is CASRLAPRVKWKGLKGETQYF.

V gene TRBV9 combines with J gene TRBJ2-7; 10 bases are shared with TRBD1. Trimming removed 2 bases from V and 6 bases from J; junction bases left unmatched: 8. CDR3 length equals 15 residues. The V gene's germline CDR1 is SGDLS and CDR2 YYNGEE. DNA of the CDR3: TGTGCCAGCAGCGTGCTCCCGACAGGGGGCCCCGAGCAGTACTTC. This encodes CASSVLPTGGPEQYF.

A note on this clone: Additional DNA sequences in this sample encode the identical CDR3. The chain links TRBV6-5 to TRBJ2-2; tentatively, D is TRBD1 (5 bases). CDR3 length equals 14 residues. CDR1 and CDR2 (germline): MNHEY, SVGAGI. V was pared by 0 bases and J by 5 bases, with 7 bases between. CDR3 sequence: CASSYSTVTGELFF. DNA of the CDR3: TGTGCCAGCAGTTACTCGACAGTTACCGGGGAGCTGTTTTTT.

This chain connects TRBV19 to TRBJ1-2; 8 nucleotides match TRBD1. V was clipped by 5 bases and J by 3 bases; unmatched bases: 8. CDR1 is LNHDA and CDR2 is SQIVND in the germline V gene (reference sequence). The length of the CDR3 is 15 residues. In nucleotides, the CDR3 is TGTGCCAGTAGTTCCGGACAGGGTTTGCACTATGGCTACACCTTC. Translating it yields CASSSGQGLHYGYTF. Together with reference TRBV19 and TRBJ1-2, the CDR3 gives the full variable domain: DGGITQSPKYLFRKEGQNVTLSCEQNLNHDAMYWYRQDPGQGLRLIYYSQIVNDFQKGDIAEGYSVSREKKESFPLTVTSAQKNPTAFYLCASSSGQGLHYGYTFGSGTRLTVV.

The rearrangement uses TRBV29-1 and TRBJ1-1, with 8 bases aligning to TRBD1. Germline CDR1 SQVTM, CDR2 ANQGSEA. The V gene end was trimmed by 6 bases and the J gene end by 3 bases; junction bases not matched to a gene: 0. The CDR3 loop spans 11 amino acids. The CDR3 nucleotides are TGCAGCGTGGACAGGGACACTGAAGCTTTCTTT. Translating gives CSVDRDTEAFF.

The chain combines TRBV7-9 with TRBJ1-2; D perhaps matches TRBD1 (6 bases). The CDR3 consists of 13 residues. The V end lost 5 bases, the J end lost 4 bases, and 11 bases lay between the germline ends. Germline V lookup: CDR1 SEHNR, CDR2 FQNEAQ (reference sequence). The CDR3 nucleotides are TGTGCCAGCAGCGCCACAGGGAGCTATGGCTACACCTTC. It yields the protein CASSATGSYGYTF. Combining the CDR3 with reference TRBV7-9 and TRBJ1-2 gives the whole variable domain DTGVSQNPRHKITKRGQNVTFRCDPISEHNRLYWYRQTLGQGPEFLTYFQNEAQLEKSRLLSDRFSAERPKGSFSTLEIQRTEQGDSAMYLCASSATGSYGYTFGSGTRLTVV.

The chain is built from TRBV7-3 and TRBJ2-5; tentatively, D is TRBD1 (6 bases). V lost 3 bases and J lost 5, with 10 bases in between. The CDR3 totals 13 residues. Per the germline V gene, CDR1 is SGHTA and CDR2 is FQGTGA. In DNA form, the CDR3 reads TGTGCCAGCAGCTTCACAAGGGGGGAGACCCAGTACTTC. This encodes CASSFTRGETQYF.

The chain is built from TRBV28 and TRBJ1-2; D gene unclear. Trimming left V 4 bases short and J 8 bases short, with 11 bases between. The length of the CDR3 is 12 residues. The germline CDR1 and CDR2 sequences are MDHEN and SYDVKM. CDR3 nucleotide sequence: TGTGCCAGCAGTTCCCCATTCCAGGGCTACACCTTC. Protein sequence: CASSSPFQGYTF.

The rearrangement joins TRBV5-5 to TRBJ2-4; unclear D gene. The V and J ends lost 3 bases and 0 bases respectively, with 13 bases between them. The length of the CDR3 is 16 residues. Germline-derived CDR1 and CDR2 are SGHKS and YYEKEE (reference sequence). CDR3 in amino acids: CASSSISVLAKNIQYF. The DNA of the CDR3 is TGTGCCAGCAGCTCTATATCTGTTCTAGCCAAAAACATTCAGTACTTC.

This clone was observed a single time. The V gene is TRBV7-2, the J gene TRBJ2-7, with TRBD1 as a possible D gene (5 bases). V lost 3 bases and J 9 bases, leaving 12 bases between the germline ends. CDR1 is SGHTA, CDR2 FQGNSA, per germline. The CDR3 runs 12 residues. The CDR3 protein is CASSLQGLGQYF. CDR3 bases: TGTGCCAGCAGCTTGCAGGGTCTGGGGCAGTACTTC.

This clone is a singleton in its sample. At the DNA level, this CDR3 is encoded by other sequences in the same sample as well. This rearrangement joins TRBV2 to TRBJ1-2; TRBD1 matches at 9 bases. After removal of 9 bases from V and 7 bases from J, the junction contained 9 bases not matched to a gene. Germline CDR1 reads SNHLY; CDR2 reads FYNNEI. The CDR3 has 13 residues. CDR3 in DNA: TGTGCCAGTACAGGGGGCGCGGGGGGTGGCTACACCTTC. This sequence encodes CASTGGAGGGYTF.

This clone was seen once. The chain employs TRBV5-4 and TRBJ1-1; maybe TRBD1 (5 bases). V lost 1 base to trimming and J lost 1 base, with 5 bases between them. The germline V gene encodes CDR1 SGHNT and CDR2 YYREEE (reference sequence). The CDR3 runs to 13 residues. CDR3 DNA: TGTGCCAGCAGCTTGACAGGGAACACTGAAGCTTTCTTT. Translating it yields CASSLTGNTEAFF.

The chain couples TRBV28 to TRBJ1-2; D remains unclear. The V end was cut by 2 bases, the J end by 6 bases, with 10 bases between. Germline assignment: CDR1 MDHEN and CDR2 SYDVKM. This CDR3 has 13 residues. CDR3: CASSLLGSHGYTF. CDR3 bases: TGTGCCAGCAGTTTACTGGGGTCCCATGGCTACACCTTC.

This clone was detected only a few times. V usage is TRBV18 and J usage is TRBJ2-5; 11 nucleotides agree with TRBD2. The V gene end was trimmed by 6 bases and the J gene end by 2 bases; junction bases not matched to a gene: 11. CDR3 length: 17 amino acids. Germline V gene lookup returns CDR1 KGHSH and CDR2 LQKENI. CDR3 sequence reads: CASSLNSGLAAQETQYF. CDR3 DNA sequence: TGTGCCAGCTCGCTTAATTCGGGACTAGCGGCTCAAGAGACCCAGTACTTC.

The V gene is TRBV2, the J gene TRBJ1-2, with a weak D call TRBD1 (6 bases). The V end was cut by 1 base, the J end by 5 bases, with 11 bases between. CDR1 and CDR2 from the germline V gene are SNHLY and FYNNEI. The CDR3 runs 14 residues. CDR3 residues: CASSEGTGRYGYTF. As DNA, the CDR3 is TGTGCCAGCAGTGAAGGTACAGGGCGGTATGGCTACACCTTC.

The V call is TRBV6-1, the J call TRBJ1-6, with a tentative D call TRBD1 (5 bases). CDR1 MNHNS and CDR2 SASEGT come from the germline V gene. Trimming left V 6 bases short and J 14 bases short, with 14 bases between. The CDR3 totals 12 residues. The chain's CDR3 is CASSRDGRSLHF. The DNA for the CDR3 is TGTGCCAGCAGCCGGGACGGACGATCCCTCCACTTT.

V is TRBV11-2 and J is TRBJ2-7; D unclear. Trimming took 8 bases from V and 6 from J, leaving 14 bases between them. Per the germline V gene, CDR1 is SGHAT and CDR2 is FQNNGV. This CDR3 contains 12 residues. For the CDR3, the DNA is TGTGCCAGCTACGGACGGTCGGGCGAGCAGTACTTC. This sequence encodes CASYGRSGEQYF.

J is TRBJ2-5 and V is TRBV7-9; 7 nucleotides agree with TRBD2. This CDR3 region has 17 residues. V was clipped by 1 base and J by 5 bases; unmatched bases: 13. The germline V gene has CDR1 SEHNR and CDR2 FQNEAQ (reference sequence). CDR3 DNA sequence: TGTGCCAGCAGCTTAGAGGATGTATTCGGGCGGGGGGAGACCCAGTACTTC. Translated: CASSLEDVFGRGETQYF.

The rearrangement links TRBV27 to TRBJ2-3, with TRBD1 identical over 9 bases. Germline V gene lookup returns CDR1 MNHEY and CDR2 SMNVEV (reference sequence). The CDR3 loop spans 15 amino acids. The ends lost 2 bases at V and 3 bases at J; junction bases unmatched: 3. This chain's CDR3 is CASSLTGQGTDTQYF. Here the CDR3 DNA reads TGTGCCAGCAGTTTAACGGGACAGGGAACAGATACGCAGTATTTT.

The chain employs TRBV11-1 and TRBJ1-3; D is possibly TRBD1 (6 bases). Trimming removed 5 bases at V and 9 bases at J, with 14 bases between. Germline lookup yields CDR1 SGHAT and CDR2 FQDESV (reference sequence). The CDR3 runs 13 residues. The CDR3 DNA reads as TGTGCCAGCAGCCCCCGACAGGAGGCCACCATATATTTT. Translating it yields CASSPRQEATIYF.

This chain links TRBV6-4 with TRBJ1-2; 8 positions match TRBD1. J gave up 0 bases and V 5 bases, and 2 bases lay outside the gene matches. CDR1 and CDR2 from the germline V gene are MRHNA and SNTAGT. The CDR3 is 14 residues long. The CDR3 region has the DNA TGTGCCAGCAGTCCGGACAGGGCTAACTATGGCTACACCTTC. Translated: CASSPDRANYGYTF.

CDR3 in DNA: TGTGCCAGCAGCCCCCCCCCGTTTTCTGTCCAAGTTTATACGCAGTATTTT. As protein: CASSPPPFSVQVYTQYF. V is TRBV7-2 and J is TRBJ2-3; no definite D call. CDR1 and CDR2 from the germline V gene are SGHTA and FQGNSA. The CDR3 runs to 17 residues. V dropped 5 bases and J dropped 7 bases, with 25 bases sitting between them.

This clone was recorded once. The chain employs TRBV7-8 and TRBJ2-7; maybe TRBD2 (5 bases). V was clipped by 6 bases and J by 5 bases, with 17 bases between them. From germline, CDR1 is SGHVS and CDR2 FQNEAQ. This CDR3 contains 14 residues. The CDR3 nucleotides read TGTGCCAGCAGGCCAAATACTAGTGGGAACGAGCAGTACTTC. Translated, it gives CASRPNTSGNEQYF.

V usage is TRBV7-2 and J usage is TRBJ2-4; TRBD2 is a possible D gene (5 bases). Germline V gene sequence: CDR1 SGHTA, CDR2 FQGNSA. Trimming stripped 4 bases from V and 6 bases from J, with 22 bases between. This CDR3 comprises 17 residues. CDR3 sequence reads: CASSSTNSSGVGNIQYF. The CDR3 coding sequence is TGTGCCAGCAGCTCGACCAATAGTTCCGGGGTGGGAAACATTCAGTACTTC.

The chain is built from TRBV5-1 and TRBJ1-6, with D possibly TRBD1 on 6 matching bases. Germline CDR1 SGHRS, CDR2 YFSETQ. Trimming removed 1 base from V and 6 bases from J, with 14 bases in between. The CDR3 is made up of 16 amino acids. Written as DNA, the CDR3 is TGCGCCAGCAGCTTGTTTGGGGAGGGGGGTAATTCACCCCTCCACTTT. Translation gives CASSLFGEGGNSPLHF.

The V gene is TRBV6-6, the J gene TRBJ2-7; possible D gene TRBD2, 5 bases. From germline, CDR1 is MNHNY and CDR2 SVGAGI (reference sequence). The length of the CDR3 is 15 residues. V lost 5 bases and J 2 bases, leaving 16 bases between the germline ends. CDR3 nucleotide sequence: TGTGCCAGCAGTAGGAGGACTCCTAATACCTACGAGCAGTACTTC. It yields the protein CASSRRTPNTYEQYF.

This chain joins TRBV29-1 and TRBJ1-2; D gene unclear. Germline CDR1 and CDR2: SQVTM and ANQGSEA. This CDR3 region has 14 residues. V lost 6 bases and J 4 bases, leaving 18 bases between the germline ends. CDR3 nucleotides: TGCAGCGTGGGTACAACCGGGATGGGCTATGGCTACACCTTC. Protein product: CSVGTTGMGYGYTF. The full variable domain, its missing parts supplied by reference TRBV29-1 and TRBJ1-2, is SAVISQKPSRDICQRGTSLTIQCQVDSQVTMMFWYRQQPGQSLTLIATANQGSEATYESGFVIDKFPISRPNLTFSTLTVSNMSPEDSSIYLCSVGTTGMGYGYTFGSGTRLTVV.

CDR3 in amino acids: CASSSREQYF. Written as DNA, the CDR3 is TGTGCCAGCAGCTCTCGGGAGCAGTACTTC. The V call is TRBV6-5, the J call TRBJ2-7, with D unresolved. The CDR3 extends over 10 amino acids. The germline V gene encodes CDR1 MNHEY and CDR2 SVGAGI. Trimming took off 6 bases at V and 7 bases at J, with 7 bases between the two ends.

The rearrangement uses TRBV6-5 and TRBJ1-2; D is undetermined. The germline gives CDR1 MNHEY, CDR2 SVGAGI. The V gene lost 2 bases and the J gene lost 2 bases, with 6 bases spanning the gap. This CDR3 contains 13 residues. CDR3 residues: CASSYGLNYGYTF. The CDR3 nucleotides read TGTGCCAGCAGTTACGGCCTGAACTATGGCTACACCTTC.

The V gene is TRBV4-1, the J gene TRBJ1-2, with D perhaps matching TRBD1 (5 bases). The CDR3 is 14 amino acids. Germline V CDR1 and CDR2: MGHRA, YSYEKL. V shed 0 bases and J shed 4 bases, with 9 bases lying between them. CDR3 amino acids: CASSQEWGSYGYTF. Here the CDR3 DNA reads TGCGCCAGCAGCCAAGAATGGGGGAGCTATGGCTACACCTTC.